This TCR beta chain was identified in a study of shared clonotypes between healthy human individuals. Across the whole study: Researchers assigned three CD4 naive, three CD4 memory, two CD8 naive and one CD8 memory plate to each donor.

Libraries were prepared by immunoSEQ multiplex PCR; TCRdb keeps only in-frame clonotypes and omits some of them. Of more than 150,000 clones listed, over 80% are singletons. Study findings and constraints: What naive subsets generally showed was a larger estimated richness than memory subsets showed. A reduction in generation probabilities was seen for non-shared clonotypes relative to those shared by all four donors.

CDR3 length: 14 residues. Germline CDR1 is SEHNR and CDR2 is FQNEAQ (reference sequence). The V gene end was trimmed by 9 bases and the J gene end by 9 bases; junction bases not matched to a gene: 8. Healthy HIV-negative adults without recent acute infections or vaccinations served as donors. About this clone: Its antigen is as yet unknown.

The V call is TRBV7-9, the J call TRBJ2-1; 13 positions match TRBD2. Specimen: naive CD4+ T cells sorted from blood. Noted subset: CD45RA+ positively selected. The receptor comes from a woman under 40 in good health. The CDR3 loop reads CASLTSGRAGEQFF. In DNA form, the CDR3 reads TGTGCCAGTCTAACTAGCGGGAGGGCTGGTGAGCAGTTCTTC.